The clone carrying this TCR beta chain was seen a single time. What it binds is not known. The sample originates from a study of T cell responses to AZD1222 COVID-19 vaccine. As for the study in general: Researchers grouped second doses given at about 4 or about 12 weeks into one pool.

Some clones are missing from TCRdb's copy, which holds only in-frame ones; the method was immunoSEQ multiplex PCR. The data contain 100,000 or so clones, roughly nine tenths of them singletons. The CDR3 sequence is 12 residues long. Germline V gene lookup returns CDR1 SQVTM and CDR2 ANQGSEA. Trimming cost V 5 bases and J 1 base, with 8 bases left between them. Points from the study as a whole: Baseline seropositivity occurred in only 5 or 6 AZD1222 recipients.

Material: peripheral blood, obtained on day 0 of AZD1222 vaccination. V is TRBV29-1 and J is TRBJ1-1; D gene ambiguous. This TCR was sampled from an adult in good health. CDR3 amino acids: CSVKKWNTEAFF. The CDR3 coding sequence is TGCAGCGTTAAGAAGTGGAACACTGAAGCTTTCTTT.